This T cell receptor (beta chain) was sequenced for a study of T cell responses to AZD1222 COVID-19 vaccine. Trimming removed 3 bases from V and 7 bases from J; junction bases left unmatched: 5. Germline V gene lookup returns CDR1 MNHEY and CDR2 SMNVEV (reference sequence). The CDR3 has 14 residues. TCRdb keeps only in-frame clones here, not all; method: immunoSEQ multiplex PCR. This repertoire shows 90,000 to 130,000 clones, 94% found once; its top ten account for 2.9%. The V and J genes are TRBV27 and TRBJ1-4; 7 bases are shared with TRBD1. The clonotype comes from an adult who received the AZD1222 COVID-19 vaccine. Sequencing was performed on peripheral blood, taken 28 days after the second AZD1222 dose. CDR3 in amino acids: CASSFRGQFEKLFF. DNA for the CDR3: TGTGCCAGCAGTTTCCGGGGACAGTTTGAAAAACTGTTTTTT.